This note documents a single T cell receptor (beta chain) sequence. Its cognate antigen has yet to be identified. No base qualities exist here, and no much larger clone lies one base off it. The CDR3 runs 16 residues from the cysteine to the phenylalanine. Just the 48-base CDR3 DNA is kept, in frame starting at base 1. Deletion took 0 bases off V and 4 bases off J, with a span of 15 bases between the germline ends. Looking up the germline V gene yields CDR1 SGHDT and CDR2 YYEEEE. Whole blood was collected in K2EDTA tubes by collaborating institutions according to the institutions' own protocols. Collaborator samples were shipped for TCRbeta analysis as frozen whole blood, isolated PBMCs, or DNA extracted from either sample type. The data were taken from a study of blood T cell repertoires in COVID-19 (dated by TCRdb to 2019 to 2021). With regard to the full study: Collaborator samples came from the United States, Italy and Spain and covered acute and convalescent phases of COVID-19. A de-identified subject ID, COVID-19 status, age in years and sex were almost always included in the sample metadata. The repertoires were made available in a free public database intended to serve as a resource for research on the immune response to SARS-CoV-2. Where available, HLA class I and class II types were taken from metadata supplied by the sample provider and were not determined by assay-based typing. Subjects who had been exposed to COVID-19, were actively infected with it, or had recovered from it provided the deeply sampled blood TCRbeta repertoires that made up the dataset. The samples were drawn from two sources: the first 160 participants of the ongoing ImmuneRACE study, and fewer than 1,500 subjects contributed by 6 global collaborators. The prospective study material was composed of cDNA or gDNA derived from T cells, B-cell-depleted T cells, or PBMCs. Results and caveats for the whole study, not just this receptor: The quantity of clinical and demographic metadata differed by source and by participant and was supplied without curation.

The immunoSEQ Assay, a bias-controlled multiplex PCR, was used to amplify TCRbeta CDR3 regions from genomic DNA. The authors' analysis ran thus. The number of nucleated cells in each sample was estimated by amplification of reference gene primers within the assay. To quantify the absolute abundance of each unique TCRbeta CDR3 rearrangement, sequence reads were collapsed and filtered. For each sample, productive Simpson clonality was calculated as the square root of Simpson's diversity index across productive rearrangements. Not all clones reach the TCRdb copy of this immuneACCESS table, which keeps in-frame sequences only. Checked studies attribute under half of the gap to unresolved V genes and leave the rest unexplained. That table is the source of V, J and clone size, and D and trimming were worked out from the DNA. This sample has some 38,000 clones in its table, and roughly nine tenths of those were observed once. The biggest ten clones account for more than 15% of the sample.

The chain is made from TRBV5-6 and TRBJ2-3; no D gene is confidently identified. The sample was peripheral blood. The receptor comes from a man between 65 and 85 years old with acute or convalescent COVID-19. The CDR3: CASSLVLVGTADTQYF. The DNA sequence follows: TGTGCCAGCAGCTTGGTATTAGTCGGCACAGCAGATACGCAGTATTTT.